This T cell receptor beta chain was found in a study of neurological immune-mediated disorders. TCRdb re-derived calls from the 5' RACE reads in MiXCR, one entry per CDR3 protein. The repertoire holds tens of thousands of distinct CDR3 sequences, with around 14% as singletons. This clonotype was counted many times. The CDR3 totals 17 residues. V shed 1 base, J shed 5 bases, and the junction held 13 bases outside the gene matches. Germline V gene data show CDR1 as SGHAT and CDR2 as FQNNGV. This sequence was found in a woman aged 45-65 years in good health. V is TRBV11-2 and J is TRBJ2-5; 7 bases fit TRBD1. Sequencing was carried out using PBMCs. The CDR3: CASSLGITSGQSETQYF. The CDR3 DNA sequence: TGTGCCAGCAGCTTAGGCATAACCTCGGGACAGTCTGAGACCCAGTACTTC.